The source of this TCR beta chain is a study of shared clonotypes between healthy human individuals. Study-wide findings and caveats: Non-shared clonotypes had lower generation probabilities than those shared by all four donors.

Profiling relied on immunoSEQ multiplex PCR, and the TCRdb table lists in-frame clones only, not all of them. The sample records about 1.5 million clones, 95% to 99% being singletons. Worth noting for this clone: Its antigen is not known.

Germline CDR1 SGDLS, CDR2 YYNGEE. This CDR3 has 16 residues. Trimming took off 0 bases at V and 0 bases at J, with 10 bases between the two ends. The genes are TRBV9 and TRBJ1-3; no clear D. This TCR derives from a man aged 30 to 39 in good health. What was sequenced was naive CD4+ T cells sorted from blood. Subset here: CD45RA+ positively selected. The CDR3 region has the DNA TGTGCCAGCAGCGTAGACGACGGCAACTCTGGAAACACCATATATTTT. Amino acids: CASSVDDGNSGNTIYF.